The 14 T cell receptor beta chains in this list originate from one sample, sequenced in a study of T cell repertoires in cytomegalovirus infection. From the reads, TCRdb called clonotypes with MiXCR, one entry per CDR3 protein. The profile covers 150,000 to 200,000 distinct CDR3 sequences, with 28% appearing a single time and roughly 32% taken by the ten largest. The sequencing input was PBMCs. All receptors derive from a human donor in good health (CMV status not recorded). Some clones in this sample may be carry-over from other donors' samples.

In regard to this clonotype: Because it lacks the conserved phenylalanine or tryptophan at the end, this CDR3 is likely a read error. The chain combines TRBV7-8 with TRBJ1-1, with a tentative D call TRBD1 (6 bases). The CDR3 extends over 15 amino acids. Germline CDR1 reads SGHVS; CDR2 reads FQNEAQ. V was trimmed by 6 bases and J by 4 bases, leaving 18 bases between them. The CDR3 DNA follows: TGTGCCAGCAGATTTAACAGGGAATCGAGCACTGAAGCTTTCGTT. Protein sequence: CASRFNRESSTEAFV.

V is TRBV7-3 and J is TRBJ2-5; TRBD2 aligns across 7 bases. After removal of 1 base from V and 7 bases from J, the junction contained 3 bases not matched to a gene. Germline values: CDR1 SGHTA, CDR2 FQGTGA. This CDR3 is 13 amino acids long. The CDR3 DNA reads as TGTGCCAGCAGCTTAAACGAGCGGGGGACCCAGTACTTC. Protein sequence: CASSLNERGTQYF.

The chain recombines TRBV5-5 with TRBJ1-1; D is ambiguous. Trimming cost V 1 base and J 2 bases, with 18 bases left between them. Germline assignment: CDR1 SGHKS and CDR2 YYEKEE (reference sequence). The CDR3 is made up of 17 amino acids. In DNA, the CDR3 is TGTGCCAGCAGCTTGAGGGTTCGGACTTCCATAAACACTGAAGCTTTCTTT. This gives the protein CASSLRVRTSINTEAFF. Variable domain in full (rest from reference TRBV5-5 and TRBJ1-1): DAGVTQSPTHLIKTRGQQVTLRCSPISGHKSVSWYQQVLGQGPQFIFQYYEKEERGRGNFPDRFSARQFPNYSSELNVNALLLGDSALYLCASSLRVRTSINTEAFFGQGTRLTVV.

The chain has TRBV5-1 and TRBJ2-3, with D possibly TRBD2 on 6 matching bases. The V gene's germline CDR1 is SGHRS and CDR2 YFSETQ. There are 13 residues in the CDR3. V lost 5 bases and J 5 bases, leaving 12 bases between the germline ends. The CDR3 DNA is TGCGCCAGCAGGGGCGGCGGGGAAGATACGCAGTATTTT. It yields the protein CASRGGGEDTQYF.

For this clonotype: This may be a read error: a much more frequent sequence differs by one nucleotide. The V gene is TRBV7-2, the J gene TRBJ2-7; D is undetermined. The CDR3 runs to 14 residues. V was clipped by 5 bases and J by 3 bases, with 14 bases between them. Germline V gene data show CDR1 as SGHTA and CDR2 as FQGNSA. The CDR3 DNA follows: TGTGCCAGCAGCCCCACGGACGGAAGCTACGAGCAGTACTTC. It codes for CASSPTDGSYEQYF.

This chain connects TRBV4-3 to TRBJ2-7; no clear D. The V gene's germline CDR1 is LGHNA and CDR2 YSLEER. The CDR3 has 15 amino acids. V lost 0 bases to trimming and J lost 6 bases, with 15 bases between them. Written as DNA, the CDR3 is TGCGCCAGCAGCCAAGATCGGGTTCCCGTTGCCGAGCAGTACTTC. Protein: CASSQDRVPVAEQYF.

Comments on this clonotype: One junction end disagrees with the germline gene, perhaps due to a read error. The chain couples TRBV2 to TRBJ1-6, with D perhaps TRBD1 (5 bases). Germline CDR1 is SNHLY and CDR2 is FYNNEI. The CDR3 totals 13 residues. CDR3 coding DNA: TGTGCCAGCAGAGAAGGGGCAGGTTCACCCCTCCACTTT. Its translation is CASREGAGSPLHF.

This CDR3 is CSVSGTGDTYEQYF. The CDR3 DNA is TGCAGCGTTTCCGGGACAGGTGATACCTACGAGCAGTACTTC. The chain joins TRBV29-1 to TRBJ2-7, with 8 bases matching TRBD1. J gave up 2 bases and V 5 bases, and 8 bases lay outside the gene matches. The V gene's germline CDR1 is SQVTM and CDR2 ANQGSEA. The CDR3 contains 14 residues.

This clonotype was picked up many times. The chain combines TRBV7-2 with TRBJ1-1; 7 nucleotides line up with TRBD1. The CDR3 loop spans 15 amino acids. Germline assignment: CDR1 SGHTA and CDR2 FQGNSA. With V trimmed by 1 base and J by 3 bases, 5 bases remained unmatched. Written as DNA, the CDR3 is TGTGCCAGCAGCTTAGAAGGGGGCGGGGACACTGAAGCTTTCTTT. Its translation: CASSLEGGGDTEAFF.

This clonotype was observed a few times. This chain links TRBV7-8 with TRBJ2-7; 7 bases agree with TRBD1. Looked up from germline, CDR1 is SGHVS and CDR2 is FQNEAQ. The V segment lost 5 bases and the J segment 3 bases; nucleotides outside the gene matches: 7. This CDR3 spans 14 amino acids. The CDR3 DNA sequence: TGTGCCAGCAGCCGCTCGACAGGGAGCTACGAGCAGTACTTC. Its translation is CASSRSTGSYEQYF.

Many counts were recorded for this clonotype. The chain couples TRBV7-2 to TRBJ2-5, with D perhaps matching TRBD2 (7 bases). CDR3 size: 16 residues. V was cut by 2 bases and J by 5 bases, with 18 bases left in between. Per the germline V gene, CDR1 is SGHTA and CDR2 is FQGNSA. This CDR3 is CASSLRRAGAGETQYF. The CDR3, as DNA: TGTGCCAGCAGCTTAAGACGGGCGGGGGCCGGGGAGACCCAGTACTTC.

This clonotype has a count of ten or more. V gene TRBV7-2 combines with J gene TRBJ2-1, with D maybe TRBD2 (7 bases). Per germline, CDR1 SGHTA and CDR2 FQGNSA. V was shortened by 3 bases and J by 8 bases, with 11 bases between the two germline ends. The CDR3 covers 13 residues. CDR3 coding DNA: TGTGCCAGCAGCTTCGGAGGGGGGGATGAGCAGTTCTTC. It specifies CASSFGGGDEQFF.

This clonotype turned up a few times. The CDR3: CASSRQVYTEAFF. The CDR3 bases are TGTGCCAGCAGTAGACAGGTTTACACTGAAGCTTTCTTT. This chain links TRBV6-1 with TRBJ1-1; a weak D match, TRBD1 (6 bases). The ends were cut back, 5 bases at V and 3 bases at J, with 10 bases in the middle. The CDR3 consists of 13 residues. In germline, CDR1 is MNHNS, CDR2 SASEGT.

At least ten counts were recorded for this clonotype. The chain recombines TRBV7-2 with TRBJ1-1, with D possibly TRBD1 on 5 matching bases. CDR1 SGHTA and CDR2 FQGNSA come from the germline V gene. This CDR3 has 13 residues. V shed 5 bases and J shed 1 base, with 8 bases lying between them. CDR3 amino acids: CASSQDKNTEAFF. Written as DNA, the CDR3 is TGTGCCAGCAGCCAGGACAAGAACACTGAAGCTTTCTTT. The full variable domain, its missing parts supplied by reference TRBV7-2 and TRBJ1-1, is GAGVSQSPSNKVTEKGKDVELRCDPISGHTALYWYRQSLGQGLEFLIYFQGNSAPDKSGLPSDRFSAERTGGSVSTLTIQRTQQEDSAVYLCASSQDKNTEAFFGQGTRLTVV.